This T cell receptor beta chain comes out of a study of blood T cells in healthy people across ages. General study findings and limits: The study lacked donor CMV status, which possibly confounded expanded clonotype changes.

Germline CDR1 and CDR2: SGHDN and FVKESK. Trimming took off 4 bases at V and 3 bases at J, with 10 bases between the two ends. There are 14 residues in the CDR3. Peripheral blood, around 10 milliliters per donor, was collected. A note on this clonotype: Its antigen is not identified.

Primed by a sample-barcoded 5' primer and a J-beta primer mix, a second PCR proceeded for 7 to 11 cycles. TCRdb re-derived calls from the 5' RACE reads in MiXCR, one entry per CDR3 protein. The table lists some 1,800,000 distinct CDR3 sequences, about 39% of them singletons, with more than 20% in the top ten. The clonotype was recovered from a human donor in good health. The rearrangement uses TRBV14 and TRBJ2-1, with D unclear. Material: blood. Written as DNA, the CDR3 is TGTGCCAGCAGCCGAACAGATTACTACAATGAGCAGTTCTTC. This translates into CASSRTDYYNEQFF.